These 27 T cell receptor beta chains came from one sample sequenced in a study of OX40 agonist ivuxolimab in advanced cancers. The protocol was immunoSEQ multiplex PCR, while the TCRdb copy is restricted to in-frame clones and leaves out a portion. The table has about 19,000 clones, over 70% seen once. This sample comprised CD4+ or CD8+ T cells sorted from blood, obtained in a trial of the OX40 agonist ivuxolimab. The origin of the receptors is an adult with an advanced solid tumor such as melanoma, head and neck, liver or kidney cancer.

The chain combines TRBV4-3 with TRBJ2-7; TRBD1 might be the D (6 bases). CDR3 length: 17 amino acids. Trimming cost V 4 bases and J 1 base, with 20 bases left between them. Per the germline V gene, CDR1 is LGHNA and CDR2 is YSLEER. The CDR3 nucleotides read TGCGCCAGCAGCCCCTGCCCTCACAGGGCCTTTTCCTACGAGCAGTACTTC. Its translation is CASSPCPHRAFSYEQYF.

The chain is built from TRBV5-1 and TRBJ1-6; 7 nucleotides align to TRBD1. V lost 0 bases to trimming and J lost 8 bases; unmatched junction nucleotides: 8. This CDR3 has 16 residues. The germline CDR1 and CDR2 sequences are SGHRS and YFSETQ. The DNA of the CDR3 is TGCGCCAGCAGCTTGGACTTTCAGGGGGACCATTCACCCCTCCACTTT. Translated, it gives CASSLDFQGDHSPLHF.

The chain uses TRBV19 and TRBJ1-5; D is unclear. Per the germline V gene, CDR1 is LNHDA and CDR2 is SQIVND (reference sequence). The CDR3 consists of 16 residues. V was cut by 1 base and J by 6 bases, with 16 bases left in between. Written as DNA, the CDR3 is TGTGCCAGTAGTATAGCAAGTGGAGGGTTAGGTCAGCCCCAGCATTTT. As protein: CASSIASGGLGQPQHF.

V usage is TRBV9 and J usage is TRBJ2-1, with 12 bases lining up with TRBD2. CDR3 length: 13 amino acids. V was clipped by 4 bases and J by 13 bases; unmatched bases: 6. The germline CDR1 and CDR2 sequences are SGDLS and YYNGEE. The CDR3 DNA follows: TGTGCCAGCAGCTCCCTAGCGGGAGGGGGTCAGTTCTTC. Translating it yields CASSSLAGGGQFF.

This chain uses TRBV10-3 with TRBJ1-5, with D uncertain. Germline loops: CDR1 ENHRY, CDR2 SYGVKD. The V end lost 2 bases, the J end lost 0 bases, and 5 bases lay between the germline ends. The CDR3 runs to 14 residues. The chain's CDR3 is CAISERDSNQPQHF. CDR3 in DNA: TGTGCCATCAGTGAGAGGGATAGCAATCAGCCCCAGCATTTT.

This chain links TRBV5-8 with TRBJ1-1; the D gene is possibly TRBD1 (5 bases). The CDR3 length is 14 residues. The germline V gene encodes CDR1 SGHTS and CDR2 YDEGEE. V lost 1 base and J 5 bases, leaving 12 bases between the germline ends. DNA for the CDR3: TGTGCCAGCAGCTTGTCTGGAGGGGTGACTGAAGCTTTCTTT. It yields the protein CASSLSGGVTEAFF.

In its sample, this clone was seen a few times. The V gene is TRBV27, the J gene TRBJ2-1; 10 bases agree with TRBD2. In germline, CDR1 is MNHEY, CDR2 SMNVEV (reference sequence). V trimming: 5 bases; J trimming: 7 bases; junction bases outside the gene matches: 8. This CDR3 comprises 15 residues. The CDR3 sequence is CASSPTSGMPNEQFF. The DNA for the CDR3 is TGTGCCAGCAGTCCCACTAGCGGGATGCCGAATGAGCAGTTCTTC.

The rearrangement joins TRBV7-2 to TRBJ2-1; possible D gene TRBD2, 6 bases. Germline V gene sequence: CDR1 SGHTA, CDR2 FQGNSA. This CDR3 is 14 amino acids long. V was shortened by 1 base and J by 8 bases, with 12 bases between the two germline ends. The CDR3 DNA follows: TGTGCCAGCAGCTTAGACGGGAGCTTGGATGAGCAGTTCTTC. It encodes CASSLDGSLDEQFF.

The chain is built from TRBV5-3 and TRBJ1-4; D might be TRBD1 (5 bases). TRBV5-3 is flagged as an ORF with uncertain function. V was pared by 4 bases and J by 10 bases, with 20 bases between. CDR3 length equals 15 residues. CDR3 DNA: TGTGCCAGAAGCCAGACCGGGACCACTGGGGGAAAACTGTTTTTT. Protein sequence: CARSQTGTTGGKLFF.

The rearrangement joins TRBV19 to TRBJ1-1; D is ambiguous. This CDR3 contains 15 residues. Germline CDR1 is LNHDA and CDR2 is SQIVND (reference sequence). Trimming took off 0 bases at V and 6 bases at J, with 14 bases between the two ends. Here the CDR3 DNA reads TGTGCCAGTAGTATAGACGGAGGATGGGTTCCTGAAGCTTTCTTT. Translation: CASSIDGGWVPEAFF.

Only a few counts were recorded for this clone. The CDR3 protein is CASSVGGDTQYF. In DNA, the CDR3 is TGTGCCAGCAGCGTAGGGGGGGATACGCAGTATTTT. V gene TRBV7-2 combines with J gene TRBJ2-3; TRBD1 or TRBD2 may be the D gene (6 bases each). CDR3 length: 12 residues. Trimming took off 5 bases at V and 6 bases at J, with 9 bases between the two ends. Per the germline V gene, CDR1 is SGHTA and CDR2 is FQGNSA.

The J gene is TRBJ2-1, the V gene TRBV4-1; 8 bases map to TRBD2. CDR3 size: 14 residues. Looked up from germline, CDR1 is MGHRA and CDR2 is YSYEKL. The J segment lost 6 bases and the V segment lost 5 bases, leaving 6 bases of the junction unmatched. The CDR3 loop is CASSNGLAGNEQFF. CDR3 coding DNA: TGCGCCAGCAGCAACGGACTAGCTGGCAATGAGCAGTTCTTC.

The CDR3 DNA reads as TGTGCCAGCAGTGAAGAAGAGGGTTCGGGCAATCAGCCCCAGCATTTT. Translated: CASSEEEGSGNQPQHF. V and J are TRBV6-1 and TRBJ1-5, with D unresolved. Deletions cut 1 base from V and 2 bases from J, with 12 bases between. The CDR3 loop spans 16 amino acids. Germline lookup yields CDR1 MNHNS and CDR2 SASEGT.

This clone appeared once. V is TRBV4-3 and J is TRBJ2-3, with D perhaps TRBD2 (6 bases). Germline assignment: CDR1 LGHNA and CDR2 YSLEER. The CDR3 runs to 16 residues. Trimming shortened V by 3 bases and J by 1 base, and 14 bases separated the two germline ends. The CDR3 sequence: CASSQSPGDRTDTQYF. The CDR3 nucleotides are TGCGCCAGCAGCCAGAGCCCGGGAGACCGCACAGATACGCAGTATTTT.

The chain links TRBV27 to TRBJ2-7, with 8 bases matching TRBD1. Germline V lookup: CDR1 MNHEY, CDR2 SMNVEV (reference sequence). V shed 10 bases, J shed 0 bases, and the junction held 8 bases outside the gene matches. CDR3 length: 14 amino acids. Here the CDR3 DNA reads TGTGCCACGGATAGAGGGACAGGCTCCTACGAGCAGTACTTC. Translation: CATDRGTGSYEQYF.

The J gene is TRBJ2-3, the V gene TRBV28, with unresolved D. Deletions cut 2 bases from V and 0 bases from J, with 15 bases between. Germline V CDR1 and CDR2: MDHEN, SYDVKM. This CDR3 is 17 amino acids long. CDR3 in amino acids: CASSLRAGRISTDTQYF. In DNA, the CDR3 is TGTGCCAGCAGTTTACGAGCAGGACGAATTAGCACAGATACGCAGTATTTT.

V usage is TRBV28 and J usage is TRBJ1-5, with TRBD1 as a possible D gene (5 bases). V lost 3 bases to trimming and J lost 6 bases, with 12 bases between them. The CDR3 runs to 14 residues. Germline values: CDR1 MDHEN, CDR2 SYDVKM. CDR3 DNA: TGTGCCAGCAGTTTCAGCAGGGCTGTTCAGCCCCAGCATTTT. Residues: CASSFSRAVQPQHF.

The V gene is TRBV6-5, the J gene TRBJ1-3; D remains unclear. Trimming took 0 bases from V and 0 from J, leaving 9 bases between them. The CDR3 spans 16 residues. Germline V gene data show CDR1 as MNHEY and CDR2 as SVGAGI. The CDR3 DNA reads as TGTGCCAGCAGTTACTCCGGACCGAACTCTGGAAACACCATATATTTT. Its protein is CASSYSGPNSGNTIYF.

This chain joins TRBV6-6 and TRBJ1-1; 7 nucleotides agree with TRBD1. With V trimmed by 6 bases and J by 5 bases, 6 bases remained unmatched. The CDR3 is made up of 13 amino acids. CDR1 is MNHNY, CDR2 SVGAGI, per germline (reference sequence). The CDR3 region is CASRYRGGTEAFF. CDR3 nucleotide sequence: TGTGCCAGCAGGTACAGGGGTGGAACTGAAGCTTTCTTT.

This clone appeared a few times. CDR3 region: CASSLGTAEAFF. The CDR3 DNA is TGTGCCAGCAGCTTAGGGACAGCCGAAGCTTTCTTT. V usage is TRBV11-2 and J usage is TRBJ1-1; tentatively, D is TRBD1 (6 bases). CDR3 length: 12 amino acids. The germline V and J ends were trimmed by 1 base and 8 bases, with 8 bases remaining between them. CDR1 and CDR2 from the germline V gene are SGHAT and FQNNGV.

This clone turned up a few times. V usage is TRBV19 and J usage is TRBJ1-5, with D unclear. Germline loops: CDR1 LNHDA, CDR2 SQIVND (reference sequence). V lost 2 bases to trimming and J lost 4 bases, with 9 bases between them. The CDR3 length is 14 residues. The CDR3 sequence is CASSITQRNQPQHF. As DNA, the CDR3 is TGTGCCAGTAGTATAACGCAGCGGAATCAGCCCCAGCATTTT.

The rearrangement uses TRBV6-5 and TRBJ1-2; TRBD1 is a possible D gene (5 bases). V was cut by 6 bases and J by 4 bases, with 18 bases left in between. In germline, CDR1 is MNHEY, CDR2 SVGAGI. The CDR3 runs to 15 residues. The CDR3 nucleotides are TGTGCCAGCAGAGGACACCCGACCGAGACCTATGGCTACACCTTC. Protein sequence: CASRGHPTETYGYTF.

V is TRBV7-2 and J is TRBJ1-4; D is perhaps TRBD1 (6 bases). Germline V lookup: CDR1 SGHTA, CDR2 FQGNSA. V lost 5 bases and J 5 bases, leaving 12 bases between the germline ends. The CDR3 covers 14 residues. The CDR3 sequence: CASSQGHSNEKLFF. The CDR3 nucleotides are TGTGCCAGCAGCCAGGGACATTCCAATGAAAAACTGTTTTTT.

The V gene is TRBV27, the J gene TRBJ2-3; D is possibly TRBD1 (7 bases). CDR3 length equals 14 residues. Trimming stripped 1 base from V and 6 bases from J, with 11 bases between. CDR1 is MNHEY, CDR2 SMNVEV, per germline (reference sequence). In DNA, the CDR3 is TGTGCCAGCAGTTTATTCCCAGGGGGGGATACGCAGTATTTT. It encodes CASSLFPGGDTQYF.

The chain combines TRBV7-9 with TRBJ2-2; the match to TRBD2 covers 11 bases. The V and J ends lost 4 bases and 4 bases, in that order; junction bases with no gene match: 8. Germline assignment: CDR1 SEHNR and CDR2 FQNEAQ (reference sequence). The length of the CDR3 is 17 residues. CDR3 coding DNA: TGTGCCAGCAGCTCTACTAGCGGGAGTTTGAGCACCGGGGAGCTGTTTTTT. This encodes CASSSTSGSLSTGELFF.

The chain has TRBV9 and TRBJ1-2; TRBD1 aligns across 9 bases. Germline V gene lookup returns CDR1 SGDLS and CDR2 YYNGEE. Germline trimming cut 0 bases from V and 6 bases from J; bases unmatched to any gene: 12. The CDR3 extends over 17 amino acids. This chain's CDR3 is CASSVGPQGAGDNGYTF. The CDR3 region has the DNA TGTGCCAGCAGCGTAGGCCCACAGGGGGCGGGGGATAATGGCTACACCTTC.

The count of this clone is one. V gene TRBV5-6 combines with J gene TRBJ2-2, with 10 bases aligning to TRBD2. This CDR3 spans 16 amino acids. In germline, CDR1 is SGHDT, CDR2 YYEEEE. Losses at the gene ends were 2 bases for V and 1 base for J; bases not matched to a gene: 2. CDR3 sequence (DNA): TGTGCCAGCAGCTTACTAGCGGGGATGAACACCGGGGAGCTGTTTTTT. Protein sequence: CASSLLAGMNTGELFF.